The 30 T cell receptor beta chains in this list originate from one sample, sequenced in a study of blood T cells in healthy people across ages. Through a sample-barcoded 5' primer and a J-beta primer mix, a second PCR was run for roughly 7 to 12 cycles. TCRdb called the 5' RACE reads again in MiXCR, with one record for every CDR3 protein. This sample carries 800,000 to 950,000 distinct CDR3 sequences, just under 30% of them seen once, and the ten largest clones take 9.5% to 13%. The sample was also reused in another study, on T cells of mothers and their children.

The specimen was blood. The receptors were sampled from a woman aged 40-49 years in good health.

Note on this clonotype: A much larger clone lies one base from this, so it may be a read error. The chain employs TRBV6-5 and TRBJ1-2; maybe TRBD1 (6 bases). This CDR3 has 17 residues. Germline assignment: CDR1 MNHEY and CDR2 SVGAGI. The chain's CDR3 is CASSYGAGGHTNYDYTF. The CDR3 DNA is TGTGCCAGCAGTTACGGGGCGGGGGGCCACACTAACTATGACTACACCTTC.

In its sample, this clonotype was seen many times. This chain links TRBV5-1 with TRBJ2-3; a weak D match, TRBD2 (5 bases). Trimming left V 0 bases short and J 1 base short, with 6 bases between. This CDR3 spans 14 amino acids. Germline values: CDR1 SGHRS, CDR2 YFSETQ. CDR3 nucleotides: TGCGCCAGCAGCTTGGAGGGAGGCACAGATACGCAGTATTTT. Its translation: CASSLEGGTDTQYF.

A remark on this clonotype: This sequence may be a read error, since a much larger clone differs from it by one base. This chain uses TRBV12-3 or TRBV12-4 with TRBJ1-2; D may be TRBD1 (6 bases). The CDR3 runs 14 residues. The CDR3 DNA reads TGTGCCGGCAGTTTAAATGGGGGGCCGGCTGGCTACACCTTC. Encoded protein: CAGSLNGGPAGYTF.

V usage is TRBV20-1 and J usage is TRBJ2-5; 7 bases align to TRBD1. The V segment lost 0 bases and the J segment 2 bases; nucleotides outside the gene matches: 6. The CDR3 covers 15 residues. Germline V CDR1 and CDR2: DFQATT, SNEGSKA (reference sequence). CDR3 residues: CSARDSGQPQETQYF. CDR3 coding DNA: TGCAGTGCTAGAGATTCGGGACAGCCTCAAGAGACCCAGTACTTC.

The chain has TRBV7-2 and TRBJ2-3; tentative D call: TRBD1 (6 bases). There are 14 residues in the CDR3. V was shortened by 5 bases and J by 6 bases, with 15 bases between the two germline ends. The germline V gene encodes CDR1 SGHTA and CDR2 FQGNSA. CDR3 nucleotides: TGTGCCAGCAGCCATTTACAGGGATTGGATACGCAGTATTTT. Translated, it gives CASSHLQGLDTQYF.

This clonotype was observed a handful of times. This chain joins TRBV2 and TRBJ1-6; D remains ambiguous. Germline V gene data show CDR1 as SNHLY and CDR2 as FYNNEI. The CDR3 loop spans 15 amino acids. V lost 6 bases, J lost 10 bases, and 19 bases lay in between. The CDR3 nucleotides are TGTGCCAGCAGCGTCGACCAGAGGGCTAACTCACCCCTCCACTTT. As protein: CASSVDQRANSPLHF.

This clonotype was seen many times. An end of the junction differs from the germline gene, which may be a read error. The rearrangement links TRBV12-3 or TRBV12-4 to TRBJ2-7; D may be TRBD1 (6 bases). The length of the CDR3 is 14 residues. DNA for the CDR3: TGCGCCAGCAGCTTAGGACAGAACTCCTACGAGCAGTACTTC. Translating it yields CASSLGQNSYEQYF.

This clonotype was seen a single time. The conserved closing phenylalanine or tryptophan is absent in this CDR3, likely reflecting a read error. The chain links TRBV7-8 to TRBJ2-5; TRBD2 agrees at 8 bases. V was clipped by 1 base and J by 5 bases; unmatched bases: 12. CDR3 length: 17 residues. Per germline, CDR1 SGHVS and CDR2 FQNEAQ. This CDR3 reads CASSLVAGTASWETQYV. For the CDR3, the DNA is TGTGCCAGCAGCTTAGTAGCGGGGACGGCTTCGTGGGAGACCCAGTACGTC.

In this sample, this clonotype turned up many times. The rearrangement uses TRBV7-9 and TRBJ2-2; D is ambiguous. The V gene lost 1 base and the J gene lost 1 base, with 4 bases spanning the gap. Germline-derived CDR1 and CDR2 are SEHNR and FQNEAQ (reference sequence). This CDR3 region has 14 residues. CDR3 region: CASSLVGNTGELFF. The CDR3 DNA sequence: TGTGCCAGCAGCTTAGTCGGGAACACCGGGGAGCTGTTTTTT.

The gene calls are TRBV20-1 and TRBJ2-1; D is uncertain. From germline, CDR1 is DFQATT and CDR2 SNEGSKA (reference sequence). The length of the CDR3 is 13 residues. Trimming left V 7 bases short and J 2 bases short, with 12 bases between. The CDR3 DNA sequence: TGCAGTGTCCCCCTAGACCCCTACAATGAGCAGTTCTTC. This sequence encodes CSVPLDPYNEQFF.

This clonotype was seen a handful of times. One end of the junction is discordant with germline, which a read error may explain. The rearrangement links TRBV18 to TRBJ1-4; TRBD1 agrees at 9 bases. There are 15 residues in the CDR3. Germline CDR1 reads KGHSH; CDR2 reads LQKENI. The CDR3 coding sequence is TGTACCAGCTCAGAACGGACAGGGGCGAATGAAAAACTGTTTTTT. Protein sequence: CTSSERTGANEKLFF.

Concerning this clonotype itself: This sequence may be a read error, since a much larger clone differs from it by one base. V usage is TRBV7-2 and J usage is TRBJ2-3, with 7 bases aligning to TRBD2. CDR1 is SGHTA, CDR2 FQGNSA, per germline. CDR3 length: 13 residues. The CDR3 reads CASSPTSADMQYF. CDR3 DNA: TGTGCCAGCAGCCCCACTAGCGCAGATATGCAGTATTTT.

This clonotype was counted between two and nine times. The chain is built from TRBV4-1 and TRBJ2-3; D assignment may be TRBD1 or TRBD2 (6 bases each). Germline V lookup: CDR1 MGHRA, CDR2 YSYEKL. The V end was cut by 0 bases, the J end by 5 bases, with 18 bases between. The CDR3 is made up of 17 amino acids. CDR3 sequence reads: CASSQDRAPGGLDTQYF. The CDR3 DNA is TGCGCCAGCAGCCAAGACCGGGCCCCTGGGGGGCTAGATACGCAGTATTTT.

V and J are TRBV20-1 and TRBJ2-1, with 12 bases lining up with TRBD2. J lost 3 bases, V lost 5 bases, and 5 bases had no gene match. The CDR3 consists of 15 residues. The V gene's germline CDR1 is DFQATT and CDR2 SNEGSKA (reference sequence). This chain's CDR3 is CSADPTSGGYNEQFF. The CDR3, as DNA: TGCAGTGCTGACCCGACTAGCGGGGGCTACAATGAGCAGTTCTTC.

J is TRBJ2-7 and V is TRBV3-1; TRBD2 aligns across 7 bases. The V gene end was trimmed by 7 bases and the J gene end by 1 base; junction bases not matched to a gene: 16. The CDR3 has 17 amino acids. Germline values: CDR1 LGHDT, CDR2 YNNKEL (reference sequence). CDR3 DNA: TGTGCCAGCAACCGGACCATAGGGCGGGGGTCGTCCTACGAGCAGTACTTC. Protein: CASNRTIGRGSSYEQYF.

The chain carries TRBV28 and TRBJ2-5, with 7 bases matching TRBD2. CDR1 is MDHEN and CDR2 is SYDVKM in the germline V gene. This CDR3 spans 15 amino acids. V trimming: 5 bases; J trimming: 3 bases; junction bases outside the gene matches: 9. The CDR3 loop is CASSPGSSGEETQYF. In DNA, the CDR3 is TGTGCCAGCAGTCCTGGTTCCAGCGGGGAAGAGACCCAGTACTTC.

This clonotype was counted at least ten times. DNA for the CDR3: TGTGCCAGCAGCTGGACAGGGCTCCAAGAGACCCAGTACTTC. This translates into CASSWTGLQETQYF. This chain joins TRBV7-2 and TRBJ2-5; the match to TRBD1 covers 8 bases. This CDR3 has 14 residues. The germline V gene encodes CDR1 SGHTA and CDR2 FQGNSA. The V and J ends lost 4 bases and 1 base, in that order; junction bases with no gene match: 2.

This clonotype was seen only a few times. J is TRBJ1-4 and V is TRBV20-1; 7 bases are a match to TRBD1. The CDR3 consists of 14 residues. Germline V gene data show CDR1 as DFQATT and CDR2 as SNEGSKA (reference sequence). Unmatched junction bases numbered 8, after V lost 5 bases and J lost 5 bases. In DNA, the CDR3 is TGCAGTGCTGCTCCGGGACAGAGCAATGAAAAACTGTTTTTT. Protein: CSAAPGQSNEKLFF.

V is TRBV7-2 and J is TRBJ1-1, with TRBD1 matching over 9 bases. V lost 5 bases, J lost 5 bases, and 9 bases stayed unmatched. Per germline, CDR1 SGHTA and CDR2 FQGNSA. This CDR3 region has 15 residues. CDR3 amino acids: CASSPRQGGSTEAFF. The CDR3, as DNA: TGTGCCAGCAGCCCCCGACAGGGGGGCTCAACTGAAGCTTTCTTT.

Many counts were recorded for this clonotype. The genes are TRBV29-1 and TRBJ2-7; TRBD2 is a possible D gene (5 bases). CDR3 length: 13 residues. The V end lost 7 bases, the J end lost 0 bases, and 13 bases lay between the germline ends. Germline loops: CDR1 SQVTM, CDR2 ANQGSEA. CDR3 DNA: TGCAGCGCCCAGAGGGCATACTCCTACGAGCAGTACTTC. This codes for CSAQRAYSYEQYF.

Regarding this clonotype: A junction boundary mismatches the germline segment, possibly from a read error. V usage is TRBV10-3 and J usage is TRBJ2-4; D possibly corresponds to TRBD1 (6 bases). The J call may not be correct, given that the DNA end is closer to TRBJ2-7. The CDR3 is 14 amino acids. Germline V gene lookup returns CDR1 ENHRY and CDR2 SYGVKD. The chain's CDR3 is CTISDRTASYEQYF. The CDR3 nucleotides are TGTACCATCAGCGACCGGACAGCCTCCTACGAGCAGTACTTC.

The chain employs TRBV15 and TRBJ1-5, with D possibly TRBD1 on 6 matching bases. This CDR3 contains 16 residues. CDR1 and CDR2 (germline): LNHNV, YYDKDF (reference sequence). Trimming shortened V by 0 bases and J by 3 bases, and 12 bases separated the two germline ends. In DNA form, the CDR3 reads TGTGCCACCAGCAGAGAAAACAGGGACATCAATCAGCCCCAGCATTTT. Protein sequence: CATSRENRDINQPQHF.

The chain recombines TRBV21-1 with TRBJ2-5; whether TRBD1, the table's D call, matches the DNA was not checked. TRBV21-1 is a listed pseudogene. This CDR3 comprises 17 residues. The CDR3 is CTSVPGQGGGVQETQYF. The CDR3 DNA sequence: TGTACCAGCGTACCGGGACAGGGTGGCGGGGTCCAAGAGACCCAGTACTTC.

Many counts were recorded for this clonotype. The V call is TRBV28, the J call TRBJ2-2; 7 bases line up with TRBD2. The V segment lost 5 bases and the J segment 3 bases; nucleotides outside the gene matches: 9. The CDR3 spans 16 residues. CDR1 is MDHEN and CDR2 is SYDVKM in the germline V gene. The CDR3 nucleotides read TGTGCCAGCAGTCTCCGGGGGAGGGTATACACCGGGGAGCTGTTTTTT. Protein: CASSLRGRVYTGELFF.

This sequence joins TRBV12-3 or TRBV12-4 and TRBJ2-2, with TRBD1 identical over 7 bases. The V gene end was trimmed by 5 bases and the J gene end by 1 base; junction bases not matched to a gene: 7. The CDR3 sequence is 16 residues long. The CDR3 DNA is TGTGCCAGCAGTCTTCCCCGGACAGGGAACACCGGGGAGCTGTTTTTT. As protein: CASSLPRTGNTGELFF.

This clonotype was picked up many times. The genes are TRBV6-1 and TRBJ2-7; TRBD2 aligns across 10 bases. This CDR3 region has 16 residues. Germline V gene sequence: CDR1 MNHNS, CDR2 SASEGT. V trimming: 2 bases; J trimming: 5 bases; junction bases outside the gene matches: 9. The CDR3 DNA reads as TGTGCCAGCAGTGAATCCTTGGGACTAGCGTACCACGAGCAGTACTTC. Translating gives CASSESLGLAYHEQYF.

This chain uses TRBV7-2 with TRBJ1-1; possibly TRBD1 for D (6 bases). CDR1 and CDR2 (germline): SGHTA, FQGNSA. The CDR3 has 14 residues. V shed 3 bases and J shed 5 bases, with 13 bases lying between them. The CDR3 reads CASSFEGGRTEAFF. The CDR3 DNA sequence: TGTGCCAGCAGCTTTGAGGGGGGGAGGACTGAAGCTTTCTTT. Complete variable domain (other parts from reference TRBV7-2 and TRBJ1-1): GAGVSQSPSNKVTEKGKDVELRCDPISGHTALYWYRQSLGQGLEFLIYFQGNSAPDKSGLPSDRFSAERTGGSVSTLTIQRTQQEDSAVYLCASSFEGGRTEAFFGQGTRLTVV.

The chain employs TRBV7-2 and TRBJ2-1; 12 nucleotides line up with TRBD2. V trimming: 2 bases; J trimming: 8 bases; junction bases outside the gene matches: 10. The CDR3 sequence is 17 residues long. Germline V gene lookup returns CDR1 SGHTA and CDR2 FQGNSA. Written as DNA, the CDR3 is TGTGCCAGCAGCTTACGACTAGCGGGGGCGTGTGAGGATGAGCAGTTCTTC. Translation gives CASSLRLAGACEDEQFF.

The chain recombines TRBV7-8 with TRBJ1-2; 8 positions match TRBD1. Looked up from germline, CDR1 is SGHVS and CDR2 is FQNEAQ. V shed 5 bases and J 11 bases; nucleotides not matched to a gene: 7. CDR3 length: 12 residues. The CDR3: CASSPRTGRYTF. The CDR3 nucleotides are TGTGCCAGCAGCCCGAGGACAGGGCGTTACACCTTC. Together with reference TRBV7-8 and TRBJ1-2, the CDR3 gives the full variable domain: GAGVSQSPRYKVAKRGQDVALRCDPISGHVSLFWYQQALGQGPEFLTYFQNEAQLDKSGLPSDRFFAERPEGSVSTLKIQRTQQEDSAVYLCASSPRTGRYTFGSGTRLTVV.

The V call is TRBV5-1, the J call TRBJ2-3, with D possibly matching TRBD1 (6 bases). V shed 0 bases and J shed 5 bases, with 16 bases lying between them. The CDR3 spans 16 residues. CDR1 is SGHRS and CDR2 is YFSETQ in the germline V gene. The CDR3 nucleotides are TGCGCCAGCAGCTTGGGTTGGCAGGGGACGGGAGATACGCAGTATTTT. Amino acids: CASSLGWQGTGDTQYF.